The 30 T cell receptor beta chains listed next were all sequenced from one sample in a study of blood T cell repertoires in COVID-19. Using immunoSEQ multiplex PCR, the repertoire was profiled, and TCRdb retains in-frame clones only, with some absent. The table has about 45,000 clones, 75% to 85% seen once; the top ten hold approximately 8.4%. Sequencing was done on a sample of peripheral blood. These TCRs come from a man older than 75 in a cohort sampled during active COVID-19.

CDR3 region: CASSSSLLQREQYF. The CDR3, as DNA: TGTGCCAGCAGCTCCTCCCTTCTCCAGAGGGAGCAGTACTTC. The chain links TRBV6-5 to TRBJ2-7; no clear D gene. This CDR3 comprises 14 residues. Trimming removed 6 bases from V and 7 bases from J, with 19 bases in between. Germline V CDR1 and CDR2: MNHEY, SVGAGI.

The chain links TRBV7-2 to TRBJ2-2, with 8 bases identical to TRBD2. This CDR3 is 18 amino acids long. V lost 1 base and J lost 0; bases outside the gene matches: 7. CDR1 is SGHTA, CDR2 FQGNSA, per germline. The CDR3 DNA reads as TGTGCCAGCAGCTTAGGGATCGGGGGGGCCGCGAACACCGGGGAGCTGTTTTTT. Its translation is CASSLGIGGAANTGELFF.

This chain uses TRBV3-1 (or the pseudogene TRBV3-2) with TRBJ1-4; unclear D gene. The CDR3 length is 12 residues. Trimming took 5 bases from V and 8 from J, leaving 9 bases between them. Per germline, CDR1 LGHDT and CDR2 YNNKEL (reference sequence). CDR3 in DNA: TGTGCCAGCAGCACAACCGGGGAAAAACTGTTTTTT. Its protein product is CASSTTGEKLFF.

This clone was seen only once. The V and J genes are TRBV6-1 and TRBJ2-3; D possibly corresponds to TRBD2 (7 bases). Germline V gives CDR1 MNHNS, CDR2 SASEGT. The CDR3 has 13 amino acids. The ends were cut back, 1 base at V and 8 bases at J, with 10 bases in the middle. This CDR3 reads CASSEVGGRTQYF. CDR3 sequence (DNA): TGTGCCAGCAGTGAAGTCGGGGGGCGTACGCAGTATTTT.

V usage is TRBV27 and J usage is TRBJ1-4, with a tentative D call TRBD1 (6 bases). Germline-derived CDR1 and CDR2 are MNHEY and SMNVEV (reference sequence). V was trimmed by 6 bases and J by 4 bases, leaving 15 bases between them. The CDR3 runs to 15 residues. The CDR3 DNA sequence: TGTGCCAGCAGAAAGAACAGGGCCAGTAATGAAAAACTGTTTTTT. It yields the protein CASRKNRASNEKLFF.

The chain has TRBV19 and TRBJ2-5, with 8 positions matching TRBD2. The CDR3 runs 16 residues. Germline V gene data show CDR1 as LNHDA and CDR2 as SQIVND (reference sequence). The V segment lost 2 bases and the J segment 1 base; nucleotides outside the gene matches: 6. CDR3 residues: CASSINRGGPQETQYF. The CDR3 nucleotides are TGTGCCAGTAGTATAAACCGCGGGGGGCCCCAAGAGACCCAGTACTTC.

This chain uses TRBV30 with TRBJ2-6; a possible D gene is TRBD1 (6 bases). V was pared by 3 bases and J by 3 bases, with 9 bases between. Germline V gives CDR1 GTSNPN, CDR2 SVGIG (reference sequence). The CDR3 sequence is 14 residues long. CDR3 nucleotide sequence: TGTGCCTGGAGAACAGGGTATGGGGCCAACGTCCTGACTTTC. It yields the protein CAWRTGYGANVLTF.

This clone was counted a few times. The chain couples TRBV5-6 to TRBJ2-1; possible D gene TRBD1, 5 bases. CDR3 size: 14 residues. V lost 4 bases to trimming and J lost 7 bases, with 15 bases between them. Germline values: CDR1 SGHDT, CDR2 YYEEEE. CDR3 protein: CASSDSYYRNEQFF. CDR3 sequence (DNA): TGTGCCAGCAGCGACTCGTACTACAGGAATGAGCAGTTCTTC. Variable domain in full (rest from reference TRBV5-6 and TRBJ2-1): DAGVTQSPTHLIKTRGQQVTLRCSPKSGHDTVSWYQQALGQGPQFIFQYYEEEERQRGNFPDRFSGHQFPNYSSELNVNALLLGDSALYLCASSDSYYRNEQFFGPGTRLTVL.

This clone is deemed medium-sized. This chain connects TRBV9 to TRBJ1-3; TRBD1 might be the D (5 bases). Germline CDR1 is SGDLS and CDR2 is YYNGEE. V was trimmed by 3 bases and J by 4 bases, leaving 11 bases between them. This CDR3 contains 14 residues. CDR3 DNA: TGTGCCAGCAGCGCGACAGCCCCGGGAAACACCATATATTTT. Residues: CASSATAPGNTIYF.

The J gene is TRBJ2-7, the V gene TRBV20-1; 10 bases agree with TRBD1. This CDR3 spans 14 amino acids. CDR1 is DFQATT, CDR2 SNEGSKA, per germline (reference sequence). The trim removed 3 bases at V and 4 bases at J, leaving 6 bases unmatched. As DNA, the CDR3 is TGCAGTGCTAGTTTAGGGACAGGGGAGTACGAGCAGTACTTC. Translated: CSASLGTGEYEQYF.

The rearrangement links TRBV2 to TRBJ1-5, with D unresolved. The germline V gene encodes CDR1 SNHLY and CDR2 FYNNEI. This CDR3 comprises 14 residues. Trimming removed 1 base at V and 6 bases at J, with 10 bases between. CDR3 in amino acids: CASSEVGSRQPQHF. As DNA, the CDR3 is TGTGCCAGCAGTGAAGTCGGGAGCCGTCAGCCCCAGCATTTT.

The gene calls are TRBV6-5 and TRBJ2-7; D is possibly TRBD2 (6 bases). This CDR3 spans 14 amino acids. V dropped 2 bases and J dropped 2 bases, with 10 bases sitting between them. The germline CDR1 and CDR2 sequences are MNHEY and SVGAGI. CDR3 nucleotides: TGTGCCAGCAGTTACGCCGGGGGACCCTACGAGCAGTACTTC. Translation: CASSYAGGPYEQYF.

Within the sample, this clone is medium-sized. The V call is TRBV7-2, the J call TRBJ2-7; tentatively, D is TRBD2 (6 bases). Trimming stripped 4 bases from V and 0 bases from J, with 13 bases between. This CDR3 comprises 15 residues. From germline, CDR1 is SGHTA and CDR2 FQGNSA. The DNA of the CDR3 is TGTGCCAGCAGCTGGGGACGGGAGAGCTCCTACGAGCAGTACTTC. This gives the protein CASSWGRESSYEQYF.

This clone was counted once. The genes are TRBV18 and TRBJ1-2; D is possibly TRBD1 (6 bases). Germline CDR1 KGHSH, CDR2 LQKENI. Between the trimmed V and J ends, which lost 2 bases and 6 bases, there was a span of 7 bases. This CDR3 spans 12 amino acids. Written as DNA, the CDR3 is TGTGCCAGCTCACCATCAGGGGATGGCTACACCTTC. This codes for CASSPSGDGYTF.

With respect to this clone: Since a much larger clone is just one base distant, this may be a read error. V is TRBV7-3 and J is TRBJ1-5; D gene ambiguous. Deletions cut 5 bases from V and 1 base from J, with 6 bases between. The CDR3 consists of 13 residues. CDR1 SGHTA and CDR2 FQGTGA come from the germline V gene. CDR3 DNA sequence: TGTGCCAGCAGCCGGGAAAGCAATCAGCCCCAGCATTTT. As protein: CASSRESNQPQHF.

This clone appeared a single time. The V call is TRBV4-3, the J call TRBJ2-1, with 7 bases that match TRBD2. Unmatched junction bases numbered 8, after V lost 1 base and J lost 5 bases. Germline V gives CDR1 LGHNA, CDR2 YSLEER. This CDR3 comprises 16 residues. CDR3 nucleotide sequence: TGCGCCAGCAGCCAAGCCGGCGGGAGACCGAACAATGAGCAGTTCTTC. Its translation: CASSQAGGRPNNEQFF.

This clone was seen a few times. V usage is TRBV19 and J usage is TRBJ2-5; TRBD2 aligns across 13 bases. Germline-derived CDR1 and CDR2 are LNHDA and SQIVND (reference sequence). The V segment lost 3 bases and the J segment 1 base; nucleotides outside the gene matches: 5. This CDR3 spans 17 amino acids. CDR3 region: CASSMYGTSGIQETQYF. The CDR3 DNA reads TGTGCCAGTAGTATGTATGGGACTAGCGGGATCCAAGAGACCCAGTACTTC.

The chain joins TRBV23-1 to TRBJ2-5; 7 positions agree with TRBD1. TRBV23-1 is sorted into the ORF group, with uncertain function. J lost 2 bases, V lost 2 bases, and 5 bases had no gene match. There are 15 residues in the CDR3. Here the CDR3 DNA reads TGCGCCAGCAGTCAACCCCGACAGGGACAAGAGACCCAGTACTTC. This translates into CASSQPRQGQETQYF.

V and J are TRBV19 and TRBJ1-4, with a possible D match to TRBD1 (5 bases). The germline V gene encodes CDR1 LNHDA and CDR2 SQIVND (reference sequence). This CDR3 spans 14 amino acids. Deletions cut 10 bases from V and 4 bases from J, with 16 bases between. The CDR3, as DNA: TGTGCCACTCAACCACAGGCTTTTAATGAAAAACTGTTTTTT. Amino acid sequence: CATQPQAFNEKLFF.

V is TRBV10-3 and J is TRBJ2-5, with 9 bases fitting TRBD1. V dropped 6 bases and J dropped 5; count of bases not matched to a gene: 4. CDR3 length: 13 residues. CDR1 and CDR2 from the germline V gene are ENHRY and SYGVKD. CDR3 in DNA: TGTGCCATCAGGGACAGGGGCTGGGAGACCCAGTACTTC. As protein: CAIRDRGWETQYF.

This clone was detected only a few times. The genes are TRBV11-2 and TRBJ2-2, with 7 bases aligning to TRBD1. The CDR3 contains 15 residues. Germline-derived CDR1 and CDR2 are SGHAT and FQNNGV. V was pared by 5 bases and J by 5 bases, with 8 bases of the junction left unmatched. The chain's CDR3 is CASSLIRGRTGELFF. As DNA, the CDR3 is TGTGCCAGCAGCCTAATAAGGGGGCGGACCGGGGAGCTGTTTTTT.

This clone has more than one count but fewer than ten. The chain is built from TRBV12-3 or TRBV12-4 and TRBJ1-1; D is ambiguous. V was shortened by 5 bases and J by 3 bases, with 10 bases between the two germline ends. CDR3 length equals 13 residues. CDR3 amino acids: CASSLHRDTEAFF. In DNA, the CDR3 is TGTGCCAGCAGTCTTCACCGGGACACTGAAGCTTTCTTT.

The genes are TRBV19 and TRBJ2-7; 8 bases match TRBD2. CDR3 length: 14 amino acids. The germline V gene encodes CDR1 LNHDA and CDR2 SQIVND (reference sequence). J was trimmed by 2 bases and V by 3 bases; bases with no gene match: 3. The DNA of the CDR3 is TGTGCCAGTAGTATCGCGGGAGGTACCTACGAGCAGTACTTC. Protein: CASSIAGGTYEQYF. Full variable domain (missing parts from reference TRBV19 and TRBJ2-7): DGGITQSPKYLFRKEGQNVTLSCEQNLNHDAMYWYRQDPGQGLRLIYYSQIVNDFQKGDIAEGYSVSREKKESFPLTVTSAQKNPTAFYLCASSIAGGTYEQYFGPGTRLTVT.

The gene calls are TRBV10-3 and TRBJ2-3, with D possibly being TRBD2 (6 bases). The germline CDR1 and CDR2 sequences are ENHRY and SYGVKD. Trimming pared 5 bases from V and 7 bases from J, leaving 22 bases between. CDR3 size: 16 residues. CDR3 sequence reads: CAISLREPGSENTQYF. The DNA of the CDR3 is TGTGCCATCAGTCTCCGGGAGCCCGGCAGCGAGAATACGCAGTATTTT.

The chain couples TRBV4-1 to TRBJ2-5; TRBD2 matches at 8 bases. The CDR3 runs to 17 residues. Looked up from germline, CDR1 is MGHRA and CDR2 is YSYEKL. With 0 bases clipped from V and 5 bases from J, the junction kept 11 bases outside the gene matches. CDR3 nucleotide sequence: TGCGCCAGCAGCCAAGATGGGGGGAGCGGGAGTTATGAGACCCAGTACTTC. Translating it yields CASSQDGGSGSYETQYF.

The chain recombines TRBV27 with TRBJ1-2; 10 bases are shared with TRBD1. Germline CDR1 MNHEY, CDR2 SMNVEV (reference sequence). This CDR3 comprises 15 residues. Trimming cost V 5 bases and J 3 bases; bases outside gene matches: 6. The CDR3 region has the DNA TGTGCCAGCAGTCCCCGACAGGGGGCTCACTATGGCTACACCTTC. It is translated as CASSPRQGAHYGYTF.

V and J are TRBV5-8 and TRBJ1-4, with a possible D match to TRBD1 (5 bases). Germline-derived CDR1 and CDR2 are SGHTS and YDEGEE. The V end was cut by 0 bases, the J end by 12 bases, with 15 bases between. The CDR3 extends over 14 amino acids. The CDR3 bases are TGTGCCAGCAGCTTGGGACAGCGCGGCGTTCAACTGTTTTTT. It codes for CASSLGQRGVQLFF.

The CDR3 nucleotides are TGTGCCAGCTCACCATTAATAGCGGGGGAAGCTACCGGGGAGCTGTTTTTT. Its protein product is CASSPLIAGEATGELFF. The chain has TRBV18 and TRBJ2-2; TRBD2 matches 9 bases. Germline CDR1 reads KGHSH; CDR2 reads LQKENI. The CDR3 has 17 amino acids. V dropped 2 bases and J dropped 5; count of bases not matched to a gene: 9.

This chain uses TRBV18 with TRBJ1-5, with D perhaps TRBD1 (6 bases). Germline V lookup: CDR1 KGHSH, CDR2 LQKENI. The CDR3 totals 15 residues. V lost 3 bases to trimming and J lost 6 bases, with 15 bases between them. The CDR3 bases are TGTGCCAGCTCACCGGGGGCGCTGGTGGGTCAGCCCCAGCATTTT. Translated, it gives CASSPGALVGQPQHF. Combining the CDR3 with reference TRBV18 and TRBJ1-5 gives the whole variable domain NAGVMQNPRHLVRRRGQEARLRCSPMKGHSHVYWYRQLPEEGLKFMVYLQKENIIDESGMPKERFSAEFPKEGPSILRIQQVVRGDSAAYFCASSPGALVGQPQHFGDGTRLSIL.

The CDR3 DNA sequence: TGTGCCAGTAGTAGGAGGAAATCTAATGAAAAACTGTTTTTT. Encoded protein: CASSRRKSNEKLFF. The chain carries TRBV19 and TRBJ1-4; D gene uncertain. The V gene's germline CDR1 is LNHDA and CDR2 SQIVND (reference sequence). The germline V and J ends were trimmed by 4 bases and 3 bases, with 9 bases remaining between them. The CDR3 runs to 14 residues.